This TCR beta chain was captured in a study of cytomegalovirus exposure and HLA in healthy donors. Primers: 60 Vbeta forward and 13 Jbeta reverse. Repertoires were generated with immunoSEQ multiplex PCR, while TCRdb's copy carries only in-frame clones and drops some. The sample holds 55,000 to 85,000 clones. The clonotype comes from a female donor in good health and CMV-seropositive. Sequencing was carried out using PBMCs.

The chain's CDR3 is CASSEYVAGLYTF. The CDR3 bases are TGTGCCAGCAGTGAATACGTCGCAGGGCTCTACACCTTC. J is TRBJ1-2 and V is TRBV2, with a weak D call TRBD1 (5 bases). There are 13 residues in the CDR3. V lost 2 bases, J lost 10 bases, and 14 bases lay in between. Germline CDR1 SNHLY, CDR2 FYNNEI.